The TCR beta chain under discussion was sequenced for a study of blood T cell repertoires in COVID-19. Trimming at V came to 0 bases and at J to 12 bases, leaving 5 bases not matched to a gene. The CDR3 runs to 14 residues. Looked up from germline, CDR1 is LGHDT and CDR2 is YNNKEL (reference sequence). Sequencing was performed with immunoSEQ multiplex PCR; in TCRdb, only in-frame clones are kept and a portion is missing. The sample lists roughly 46,000 clones, 75% to 90% occurring once. The receptor's source is a human donor in a cohort sampled during active COVID-19. The donor label of this sample is uncertain. Sequenced input: peripheral blood. V is TRBV3-1 (or the pseudogene TRBV3-2) and J is TRBJ2-1, with TRBD1 identical over 10 bases. The CDR3 region is CASSQDPDRGRQFF. The CDR3 nucleotides are TGTGCCAGCAGCCAAGATCCGGACAGGGGGAGGCAGTTCTTC.